This is a list of T cell receptor beta chains from one sample in a study of T cell responses to AZD1222 COVID-19 vaccine. The assay was immunoSEQ multiplex PCR, and TCRdb's table has in-frame clones only and misses some. The sample has approximately 210,000 clones, 90% to 95% seen once. This specimen consisted of peripheral blood, obtained 28 days after the second dose of the MenACWY control vaccine. These receptors all come from an adult who received the MenACWY meningococcal vaccine as a control. The CDR3 runs from the conserved cysteine through the conserved F or W. D genes are given only for firm matches. Part of the rows lack a size; the others show once, few, many or a class for expanded clones.

j_gene	v_gene	d_gene	abundance	CDR3nt	CDR3aa
TRBJ2-7	TRBV12-3/TRBV12-4	TRBD2	.	TGTGCCAGCAGTTTCGGGGAGGGCTACGAGCAGTACTTC	CASSFGEGYEQYF
TRBJ2-5	TRBV12-3/TRBV12-4	.	.	TGTGCCAGCAGTTTTAACCAAGAGACCCAGTACTTC	CASSFNQETQYF
TRBJ2-2	TRBV27	TRBD2	.	TGTGCCAGCAGTTTAGCGGGAGGGCAGTCCGGGGAGCTGTTTTTT	CASSLAGGQSGELFF
TRBJ2-7	TRBV28	.	once	TGTGCCAGCAGTTTAGATGAGGGGCAGTACTTC	CASSLDEGQYF
TRBJ2-1	TRBV20-1	TRBD2	.	TGCAGTGCTAGTGTCCGCGCGACTAGCGGGGGGGCTGGGGCTCGCGAGCAGTTCTTC	CSASVRATSGGAGAREQFF
TRBJ1-1	TRBV11-3	TRBD1	.	TGTGCCAGCAGCCGGGACAGGGGGGGATTGAACACTGAAGCTTTCTTT	CASSRDRGGLNTEAFF
TRBJ2-3	TRBV9	.	.	TGTGCCAGCAGCGTAGGAGGGGGAGATACGCAGTATTTT	CASSVGGGDTQYF
TRBJ2-3	TRBV4-2	.	once	TGTGCCAGCAGCCAAGAAGGAGGGGGGGGCATCGATACGCAGTATTTT	CASSQEGGGGIDTQYF
TRBJ2-4	TRBV6-5	.	.	TGTGCCAGCAAGTATAACAGCCTCCAAAACATTCAGTACTTC	CASKYNSLQNIQYF
TRBJ2-2	TRBV5-1	TRBD1	.	TGCGCCAGCAGCCGCCGGACAGGTCCGATCCCCGGGGAGCTGTTTTTT	CASSRRTGPIPGELFF
TRBJ2-2	TRBV25-1	TRBD2	.	TGTGCCAGCAGCAGGACAGTTGTCAGCGGGGGAAACACCGGGGAGCTGTTTTTT	CASSRTVVSGGNTGELFF
TRBJ2-5	TRBV9	TRBD2	.	TGTGCCAGCAGCGTGAGCGGGAAAGAGACCCAGTACTTC	CASSVSGKETQYF
TRBJ2-2	TRBV9	TRBD1	.	TGTGCCAGCAGCGCCCCTCCGGGACAGGGAAGCGGGGAGCTGTTTTTT	CASSAPPGQGSGELFF
TRBJ1-5	TRBV6-5	.	.	TGTGCCAGCAGGGCCCCCGGGCAGCCCCAGCATTTT	CASRAPGQPQHF
TRBJ2-3	TRBV6-5	TRBD1	.	TGTGCCAGCAGCCTGCAGGGGGTGGGCACAGATACGCAGTATTTT	CASSLQGVGTDTQYF
TRBJ2-3	TRBV3-1/TRBV3-2	.	.	TGTGCCAGCAGCGTCAAGGGACCGGATACGCAGTATTTT	CASSVKGPDTQYF
TRBJ1-6	TRBV6-5	.	.	TGTGCCAGCAGTTACTCGATCAGTGTCGATAATTCACCCCTCCACTTT	CASSYSISVDNSPLHF
TRBJ2-7	TRBV28	TRBD2	.	TGTGCCAGCACCCCGAGCGGACTAGGGTTCGAGCAGTACTTC	CASTPSGLGFEQYF
TRBJ2-5	TRBV15	.	.	TGTGCCACCAGCGAACAACGGGATTTTGTGGAGACCCAGTACTTC	CATSEQRDFVETQYF
TRBJ2-7	TRBV28	.	.	TGTGCCAGCAGCCGGGGAGGAAACCCCTACGAGCAGTACTTC	CASSRGGNPYEQYF
TRBJ2-3	TRBV7-9	TRBD2	once	TGTGCCAGCAGCTTCTTTAGCGGGGGGGCTAGAGATACGCAGTATTTT	CASSFFSGGARDTQYF
TRBJ2-5	TRBV29-1	.	.	TGCAGCGTTGTCCGACAGCAAGAGACCCAGTACTTC	CSVVRQQETQYF
TRBJ1-1	TRBV28	TRBD1	.	TGTGCCAGCAGGGGACAGGGCGAGACTGAAGCTTTCTTT	CASRGQGETEAFF
TRBJ1-4	TRBV5-3	.	.	TGTGCCAGAAGCTTTAATGAAAAACTGTTTTTT	CARSFNEKLFF
TRBJ2-1	TRBV5-1	TRBD2	.	TGCGCCAGCAGCTTAACTAGCGGGGGAAGTAATGAGCAGTTCTTC	CASSLTSGGSNEQFF
TRBJ2-1	TRBV19	.	.	TGTGCCAGTAGTCAACCGAACAATGAGCAGTTCTTC	CASSQPNNEQFF
TRBJ1-1	TRBV28	.	.	TGTGCCAGCAGTTTAGTGAGGACAGCAGCTTTCTTT	CASSLVRTAAFF
TRBJ2-2	TRBV5-1	.	.	TGCGCCAGCAGCTTGACACAGAAAAACACCGGGGAGCTGTTTTTT	CASSLTQKNTGELFF
TRBJ2-1	TRBV10-3	.	.	TGTGCCATCAGTGAGCCCGGAGGGGTAAACAATGAGCAGTTCTTC	CAISEPGGVNNEQFF
TRBJ1-5	TRBV6-2/TRBV6-3	TRBD1	.	TGTGCCAGCAGTATCCGGGACAGGAGTATGGGGAATCAGCCCCAGCATTTT	CASSIRDRSMGNQPQHF
TRBJ2-7	TRBV9	.	.	TGTGCCAGCAGCGTAGACTCAGCCTGGAAGGAGCAGTACTTC	CASSVDSAWKEQYF
TRBJ2-1	TRBV19	TRBD2	.	TGTGCCAGTAGTCCGCAAACTAGCGGGGAGGCCCGGAATGAGCAGTTCTTC	CASSPQTSGEARNEQFF
TRBJ2-2	TRBV4-3	.	.	TGCGCCAGCAGCCAAGCATTTGGGAATGCCGGGGAGCTGTTTTTT	CASSQAFGNAGELFF
TRBJ2-7	TRBV6-5	.	.	TGTGCCAGCATTACCGGGACATCCTCCTACGAGCAGTACTTC	CASITGTSSYEQYF
TRBJ1-6	TRBV11-2	.	.	TGTGCCAGCAGCTCGGACATCACGCTTAATTCACCCCTCCACTTT	CASSSDITLNSPLHF
TRBJ2-7	TRBV11-1	TRBD1	few	TGTGCCAGCAGCTTAGTTCCAAACAGGGGGAATCACGAGCAGTACTTC	CASSLVPNRGNHEQYF
TRBJ1-5	TRBV7-2	.	.	TGTGCCAGCAGCTCACGAGCCGGGACAAGCAATCAGCCCCAGCATTTT	CASSSRAGTSNQPQHF
TRBJ2-3	TRBV5-4	TRBD1	once	TGTGCCAGCAGCAAGGGACAGGGAGGCACAGATACGCAGTATTTT	CASSKGQGGTDTQYF
TRBJ2-2	TRBV12-3/TRBV12-4	.	.	TGTGCCAGCAGTCTCGGGACCATCGGGGAGCTGTTTTTT	CASSLGTIGELFF
TRBJ1-1	TRBV7-3	.	.	TGTGCCAGCAGCCATGGGCAGGGGCGAACTGAAGCTTTCTTT	CASSHGQGRTEAFF
TRBJ1-2	TRBV7-2	TRBD1	.	TGTGCCAGCAGCTCGGGACAGACCTATGGCTACACCTTC	CASSSGQTYGYTF
TRBJ1-1	TRBV6-5	TRBD1	.	TGTGCCAGCAGTTACGGAGGGGGCGCAGGCACTGAAGCTTTCTTT	CASSYGGGAGTEAFF
TRBJ1-5	TRBV30	.	once	TGTGCCTGGAATAGGAAGGGGCTAAGCAATCAGCCCCAGCATTTT	CAWNRKGLSNQPQHF
TRBJ2-7	TRBV2	.	once	TGTGCCAGCAGTGAAGGGGCCCAATCGACCTACGAGCAGTACTTC	CASSEGAQSTYEQYF
TRBJ1-4	TRBV5-8	TRBD1	once	TGTGCCAGCAGTTCTGGACAGGGTAGGCGAAATGAAAAACTGTTTTTT	CASSSGQGRRNEKLFF
TRBJ1-1	TRBV18	.	.	TGTGCCAGCTCACCAAAAGGGATTGGTATGGACACTGAAGCTTTCTTT	CASSPKGIGMDTEAFF
TRBJ1-6	TRBV6-4	.	.	TGTGCCAGCAGTGAGGCCCCATCAACACCCCTCCACTTT	CASSEAPSTPLHF
TRBJ1-6	TRBV6-2/TRBV6-3	TRBD1	.	TGTGCCAGCAGTTACGGACAGGGACAGGGAGGAGGCTCCTATAATTCACCCCTCCACTTT	CASSYGQGQGGGSYNSPLHF
TRBJ2-7	TRBV13	TRBD2	.	TGTGCCAGCAGCACACGGACTAGCGCCTACGAGCAGTACTTC	CASSTRTSAYEQYF